This T cell receptor beta chain was recorded in a study of Graves' ophthalmopathy and Graves' hyperthyroidism. General observations from the study: Ophthalmopathy progression was predicted by the model at less than 71% sensitivity and 72% to 80% specificity.

In germline, CDR1 is DFQATT, CDR2 SNEGSKA (reference sequence). The CDR3 is 13 residues long. The V end lost 4 bases, the J end lost 4 bases, and 13 bases lay between the germline ends. This clonotype was seen repeatedly, ten times or more. Its antigen is undetermined. The sequenced template was RNA, covering the TCR beta CDR3 region. RT-PCR in the first round used HTBI primers; a second-round multiplex PCR followed. One entry per CDR3 protein, called by TCRdb with MiXCR from the multiplex PCR reads. The data contain 300,000 or so distinct CDR3 sequences, 17% of them singletons. The source of this sequence is an adult man with Graves' ophthalmopathy. The gene calls are TRBV20-1 and TRBJ1-2, with a weak D call TRBD1 (5 bases). Sample: peripheral blood. CDR3 loop: CSANEGLLYGYTF. The CDR3 nucleotides read TGCAGTGCTAACGAGGGGCTCCTCTATGGCTACACCTTC.